This entry features one TCR beta chain sequence. Measured with immunoSEQ multiplex PCR; TCRdb has only the in-frame clones, and not every one. The sample has 65,000 to 85,000 clones; about 93% are singletons. This specimen belongs to a study of T cell changes during pregnancy in multiple sclerosis. This CDR3 comprises 15 residues. Germline assignment: CDR1 LNHDA and CDR2 SQIVND (reference sequence). Trimming removed 5 bases from V and 3 bases from J; junction bases left unmatched: 6. This clonotype was sampled from a female donor with multiple sclerosis, enrolled in a pregnancy study. The specimen comprised CD4+ T cells from peripheral blood mononuclear cells, sampled after pregnancy. The gene calls are TRBV19 and TRBJ2-1; 8 positions match TRBD1. As DNA, the CDR3 is TGTGCCAGTAGTCCTCGGACAGGGATCTACAATGAGCAGTTCTTC. Its translation: CASSPRTGIYNEQFF.